A single sample is the source of the 15 T cell receptor beta chains below, sequenced in a study of OX40 agonist ivuxolimab in advanced cancers. The assay was immunoSEQ multiplex PCR, and TCRdb's table has in-frame clones only and misses some. The sample shows about 11,000 clones, more than 75% of them seen only once. The material sequenced was CD4+ or CD8+ T cells sorted from blood, taken in a trial of the OX40 agonist ivuxolimab. The receptor source for this set is an adult with an advanced solid tumor such as melanoma, head and neck, liver or kidney cancer.

The J gene is TRBJ1-2, the V gene TRBV4-1, with TRBD1 matching 7 bases. V was clipped by 0 bases and J by 4 bases; unmatched bases: 5. This CDR3 is 15 amino acids long. The germline V gene encodes CDR1 MGHRA and CDR2 YSYEKL. The CDR3 coding sequence is TGCGCCAGCAGCCAAGATGCTGCAGGGGGCTATGGCTACACCTTC. As protein: CASSQDAAGGYGYTF.

This chain uses TRBV5-4 with TRBJ2-7, with 9 positions matching TRBD2. This CDR3 is built from 14 residues. Germline assignment: CDR1 SGHNT and CDR2 YYREEE (reference sequence). The V and J ends lost 2 bases and 2 bases, in that order; junction bases with no gene match: 2. CDR3 residues: CASSFGGGAYEQYF. As DNA, the CDR3 is TGTGCCAGCAGCTTCGGCGGGGGGGCCTACGAGCAGTACTTC.

The V and J genes are TRBV27 and TRBJ2-3; D remains unclear. CDR3 length: 13 amino acids. V gave up 2 bases and J gave up 12 bases, with 15 bases separating them. Per germline, CDR1 MNHEY and CDR2 SMNVEV (reference sequence). CDR3 sequence reads: CASSLTSRMNQYF. DNA for the CDR3: TGTGCCAGCAGTTTAACAAGCCGGATGAATCAGTATTTT.

This chain uses TRBV6-1 with TRBJ2-1; 8 bases map to TRBD1. The CDR3 runs to 14 residues. Germline CDR1 reads MNHNS; CDR2 reads SASEGT. V trimming: 5 bases; J trimming: 4 bases; junction bases outside the gene matches: 4. The CDR3 region is CASSPWTGYNEQFF. CDR3 bases: TGTGCCAGCAGTCCGTGGACAGGGTACAATGAGCAGTTCTTC.

The chain couples TRBV7-4 to TRBJ1-2; D is perhaps TRBD1 (5 bases). This CDR3 contains 19 residues. Germline values: CDR1 SGHVT, CDR2 SQSDAQ. Trimming cost V 1 base and J 1 base, with 22 bases left between them. The CDR3 spells CASSLGTGLAGDDNYGYTF. The CDR3 DNA reads TGTGCCAGCAGCTTAGGAACGGGACTAGCGGGAGACGATAACTATGGCTACACCTTC.

V usage is TRBV28 and J usage is TRBJ2-1, with 10 bases fitting TRBD1. V lost 3 bases, J lost 7 bases, and 21 bases stayed unmatched. Germline loops: CDR1 MDHEN, CDR2 SYDVKM. CDR3 length: 20 residues. CDR3: CASSFWSVTDRGIWGNEQFF. The CDR3 DNA follows: TGTGCCAGCAGTTTTTGGAGCGTGACGGACAGGGGGATATGGGGAAATGAGCAGTTCTTC. Filled out from reference TRBV28 and TRBJ2-1, the complete variable domain reads DVKVTQSSRYLVKRTGEKVFLECVQDMDHENMFWYRQDPGLGLRLIYFSYDVKMKEKGDIPEGYSVSREKKERFSLILESASTNQTSMYLCASSFWSVTDRGIWGNEQFFGPGTRLTVL.

This sequence joins TRBV28 and TRBJ2-1; D gene uncertain. The CDR3 covers 11 residues. From germline, CDR1 is MDHEN and CDR2 SYDVKM. Trimming shortened V by 4 bases and J by 6 bases, and 4 bases separated the two germline ends. The CDR3 region has the DNA TGTGCCAGCAGTTCTGGCAATGAGCAGTTCTTC. Amino acid sequence: CASSSGNEQFF.

The chain links TRBV27 to TRBJ2-7, with D uncertain. The germline V and J ends were trimmed by 1 base and 0 bases, with 7 bases remaining between them. In germline, CDR1 is MNHEY, CDR2 SMNVEV (reference sequence). The CDR3 is made up of 14 amino acids. CDR3 loop: CASSLWAGSYEQYF. CDR3 nucleotides: TGTGCCAGCAGTTTATGGGCAGGCTCCTACGAGCAGTACTTC.

V usage is TRBV7-9 and J usage is TRBJ1-1, with D hard to call. Germline CDR1 and CDR2: SEHNR and FQNEAQ (reference sequence). This CDR3 region has 14 residues. V lost 5 bases and J lost 0, with 10 bases in between. CDR3: CASSARDLNTEAFF. CDR3 bases: TGTGCCAGCAGCGCCCGGGATCTGAACACTGAAGCTTTCTTT.

In its sample, this clone was seen a few times. The rearrangement uses TRBV4-2 and TRBJ2-7, with D uncertain. Germline values: CDR1 LGHNA, CDR2 YNFKEQ. The CDR3 totals 15 residues. Trimming removed 0 bases at V and 0 bases at J, with 9 bases between. CDR3 residues: CASSQEIADSYEQYF. CDR3 nucleotides: TGTGCCAGCAGCCAAGAGATCGCGGACTCCTACGAGCAGTACTTC.

The gene calls are TRBV5-1 and TRBJ2-7, with D perhaps TRBD2 (6 bases). CDR1 is SGHRS, CDR2 YFSETQ, per germline. This CDR3 contains 15 residues. V shed 0 bases and J shed 2 bases, with 12 bases lying between them. CDR3 region: CASSLAGLNPYEQYF. CDR3 DNA sequence: TGCGCCAGCAGCTTGGCGGGACTCAATCCCTACGAGCAGTACTTC.

This clone was recorded only once. The chain is built from TRBV5-4 and TRBJ2-2, with D possibly matching TRBD1 (6 bases). The CDR3 sequence is 15 residues long. V lost 5 bases and J lost 7, with 18 bases in between. CDR1 is SGHNT and CDR2 is YYREEE in the germline V gene (reference sequence). CDR3 in amino acids: CASRQPTGKGGELFF. CDR3 nucleotide sequence: TGTGCCAGCAGACAACCAACAGGGAAGGGCGGGGAGCTGTTTTTT.

The gene calls are TRBV15 and TRBJ1-5, with 9 bases aligning to TRBD1. J was trimmed by 5 bases and V by 0 bases; bases with no gene match: 14. The CDR3 totals 19 residues. The germline gives CDR1 LNHNV, CDR2 YYDKDF (reference sequence). CDR3 sequence reads: CATSRDPLKGQGTYQPQHF. The CDR3 DNA is TGTGCCACCAGCAGAGATCCATTGAAGGGACAGGGTACGTATCAGCCCCAGCATTTT.

The CDR3 sequence is CASSRTGTGGDGYTF. Here the CDR3 DNA reads TGTGCCAGCAGCCGGACCGGGACAGGGGGCGATGGCTACACCTTC. The chain links TRBV9 to TRBJ1-2; 12 nucleotides agree with TRBD1. The germline CDR1 and CDR2 sequences are SGDLS and YYNGEE. The CDR3 covers 15 residues. Trimming at V came to 4 bases and at J to 6 bases, leaving 7 bases not matched to a gene.

The chain recombines TRBV19 with TRBJ1-1, with D perhaps matching TRBD1 (5 bases). The CDR3 sequence is 14 residues long. Per the germline V gene, CDR1 is LNHDA and CDR2 is SQIVND (reference sequence). Between the trimmed V and J ends, which lost 2 bases and 4 bases, there was a span of 11 bases. The DNA of the CDR3 is TGTGCCAGTAGTATACAGGGTGGCGCCACTGAAGCTTTCTTT. This gives the protein CASSIQGGATEAFF.